This T cell receptor beta chain derives from a study of blood T cell repertoires in COVID-19. The overall study: The United States, Italy and Spain supplied acute and convalescent COVID-19 samples. T cells, B-cell-depleted T cells, or PBMCs supplied cDNA or gDNA.

This CDR3 spans 15 amino acids. Deletions cut 6 bases from V and 5 bases from J, with 18 bases between. The germline V gene has CDR1 LNHDA and CDR2 SQIVND (reference sequence). Assay: immunoSEQ multiplex PCR; the TCRdb copy retains only in-frame clones and omits some. This table has about 23,000 clones, approximately 94% appearing once. The specimen was peripheral blood. The V call is TRBV19, the J call TRBJ2-3; a possible D gene is TRBD2 (7 bases). The source is a woman aged 45-65 years with active COVID-19. Here the CDR3 DNA reads TGTGCCAGTAGAACTCGGGCGGGGGCCTTAGATACGCAGTATTTT. Translated: CASRTRAGALDTQYF.